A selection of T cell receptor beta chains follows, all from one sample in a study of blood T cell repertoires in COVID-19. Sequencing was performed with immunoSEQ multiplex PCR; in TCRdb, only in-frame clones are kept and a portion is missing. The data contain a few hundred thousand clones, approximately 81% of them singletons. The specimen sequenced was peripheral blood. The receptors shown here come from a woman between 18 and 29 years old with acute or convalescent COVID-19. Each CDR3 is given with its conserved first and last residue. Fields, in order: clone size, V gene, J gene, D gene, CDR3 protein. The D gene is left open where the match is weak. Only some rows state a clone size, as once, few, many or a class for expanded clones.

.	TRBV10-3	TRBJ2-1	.	CAISESRFSPGLYNEQFF
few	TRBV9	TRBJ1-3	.	CASSVGTNSGNTIYF
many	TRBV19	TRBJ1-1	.	CASMNRNTEAFF
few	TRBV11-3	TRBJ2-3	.	CASSFGGSTDTQYF
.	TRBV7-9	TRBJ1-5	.	CASSSDLGGIDQPQHF
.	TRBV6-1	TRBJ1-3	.	CASSDRAGTGNTIYF
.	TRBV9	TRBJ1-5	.	CASSRDWNQPQHF
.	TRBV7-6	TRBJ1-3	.	CASSFNDNSGNTIYF
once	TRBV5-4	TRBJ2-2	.	CASSRAGGTRSTGELFF
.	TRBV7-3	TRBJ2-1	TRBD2	CASSPYSGGNYNEQFF
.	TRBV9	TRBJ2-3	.	CASSPLGSGTDTQYF
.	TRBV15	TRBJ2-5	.	CATSPRRQQETQYF
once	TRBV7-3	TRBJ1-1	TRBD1	CASSPRQGGEAFF
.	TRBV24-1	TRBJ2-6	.	CATSQGTGANVLTF
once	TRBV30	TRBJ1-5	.	CAGATGGQPQHF
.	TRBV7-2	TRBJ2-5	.	CASSLEVRGETQYF
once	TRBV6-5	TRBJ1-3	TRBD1	CASSLTGTGNTIYF
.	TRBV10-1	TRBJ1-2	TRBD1	CASSFGTGDGYTF
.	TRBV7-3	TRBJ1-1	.	CASSPPNVMGSSTEAFF
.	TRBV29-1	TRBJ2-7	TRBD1	CSVGGQGLSYEQYF
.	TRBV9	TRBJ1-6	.	CASSVGVQGNSPLHF
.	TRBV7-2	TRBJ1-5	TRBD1	CASSLQGGGNQPQHF
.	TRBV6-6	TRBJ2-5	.	CASNLGGGPQETQYF
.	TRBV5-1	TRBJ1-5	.	CASSLDSLNQPQHF
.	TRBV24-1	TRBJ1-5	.	CATSDPGGQPQHF
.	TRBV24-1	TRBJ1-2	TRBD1	CATSEKQGDYGYTF
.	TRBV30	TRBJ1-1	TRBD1	CAWSGGTGSTEAFF
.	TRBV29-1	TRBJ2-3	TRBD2	CSVVPLTRGESTDTQYF
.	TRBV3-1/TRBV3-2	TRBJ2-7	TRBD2	CASSQDIGLAPSYEQYF
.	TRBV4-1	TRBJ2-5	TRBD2	CASSLRLASTQETQYF
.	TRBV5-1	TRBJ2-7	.	CASSLAPGLLSEQYF
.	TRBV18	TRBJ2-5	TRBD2	CASSPRLAREETQYF
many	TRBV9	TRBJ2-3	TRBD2	CASSGGQRGAPNTQYF
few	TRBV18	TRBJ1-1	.	CASSDGRANTEAFF
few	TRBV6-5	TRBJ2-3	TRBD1	CASSHGTASTDTQYF
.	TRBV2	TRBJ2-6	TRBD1	CASSRDRIRSGANVLTF
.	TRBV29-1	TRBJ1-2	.	CSVGQRNYGYTF
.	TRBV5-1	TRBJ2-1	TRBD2	CASSFTSGGYNEQFF
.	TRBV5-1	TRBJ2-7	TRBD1	CASSLRTGGNEQYF
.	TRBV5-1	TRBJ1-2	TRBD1	CASSPGTGMSGYTF
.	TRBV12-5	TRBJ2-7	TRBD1	CASAGQRAYEQYF
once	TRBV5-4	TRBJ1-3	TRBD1	CASSEDRVTAGNTIYF
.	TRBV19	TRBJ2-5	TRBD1	CASSRTGMVETQYF
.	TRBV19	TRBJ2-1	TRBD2	CASTPPGGRDEQFF